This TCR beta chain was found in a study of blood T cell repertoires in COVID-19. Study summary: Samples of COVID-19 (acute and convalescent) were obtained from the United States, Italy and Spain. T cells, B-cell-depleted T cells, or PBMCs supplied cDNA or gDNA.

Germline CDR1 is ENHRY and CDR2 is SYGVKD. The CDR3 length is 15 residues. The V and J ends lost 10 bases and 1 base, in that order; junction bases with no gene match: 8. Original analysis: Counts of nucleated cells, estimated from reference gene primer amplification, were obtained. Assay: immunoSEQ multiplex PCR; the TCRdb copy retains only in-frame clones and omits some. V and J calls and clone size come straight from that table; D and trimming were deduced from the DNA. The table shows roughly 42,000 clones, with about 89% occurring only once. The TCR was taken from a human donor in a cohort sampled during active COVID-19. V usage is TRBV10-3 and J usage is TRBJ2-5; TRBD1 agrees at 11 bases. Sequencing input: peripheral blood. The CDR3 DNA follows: TGTGCCAGCCGCCTCGGGACAGGGGGCCAAGAGACCCAGTACTTC. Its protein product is CASRLGTGGQETQYF.